This T cell receptor (beta chain) was captured in a study of blood T cell repertoires in COVID-19 (dated by TCRdb to the early 2020s). Study-level background: Samples covering the acute and convalescent phases of COVID-19 were provided by collaborators in the United States, Italy and Spain. The repertoires were released in a freely available public database meant as a resource for research on the immune response to SARS-CoV-2. Subjects who had been exposed to COVID-19, were actively infected with it, or had recovered from it provided the deeply sampled blood TCRbeta repertoires that made up the dataset. The prospective study material was composed of cDNA or gDNA derived from T cells, B-cell-depleted T cells, or PBMCs. A de-identified subject ID, COVID-19 status, age in years and sex were almost always included in the sample metadata. HLA class I and class II types, where available, came from metadata supplied by the sample provider rather than from assay-based typing. Samples were obtained from the ongoing ImmuneRACE study (first 160 participants) and from 1,000 to 1,500 subjects provided by 6 global collaborators. Broader findings and caveats from the paper: The quantity of clinical and demographic metadata differed by source and by participant and was supplied without curation.

Whole blood was collected in K2EDTA tubes by collaborating institutions according to the institutions' own protocols. For TCRbeta analysis, collaborators shipped samples as frozen whole blood, isolated PBMCs, or DNA extracted from either of those sample types. This clone occurred once. Its antigen remains undetermined. Base qualities are not at hand, and no much larger clone is one base apart. TCRbeta CDR3 regions were amplified from genomic DNA using the immunoSEQ Assay, a bias-controlled multiplex PCR. Turning to the authors' computational methods: Within the assay, amplification of reference gene primers was used to estimate how many nucleated cells each sample contained. Sequence reads were collapsed and filtered to measure the absolute abundance of every unique TCRbeta CDR3 rearrangement. For each sample, productive Simpson clonality was calculated by taking the square root of Simpson's diversity index across productive rearrangements. Held by TCRdb, this immuneACCESS table contains in-frame sequences only and omits some clones. Under half of the omission traces to an unresolved V gene where checked; the cause of the rest is unknown. V and J calls and clone size are given by that table; D and trimming were obtained from the DNA. The sample data list some 120,000 clones, and over 55% of these were observed just once. Around 2% of the sample rests with the top ten.

Measured from the cysteine to the phenylalanine, the CDR3 is 13 residues long. Just the 39-base CDR3 DNA is kept, in frame starting at base 1. CDR1 and CDR2 were assigned from the germline V gene (reference sequence) as MNHNY and SVGAGI. Trimming at the junction amounts to 8 bases on V and 4 bases on J, and the germline ends lie 14 bases apart. The sequence came from an older woman with acute or convalescent COVID-19. The sample was peripheral blood. Recombination connected TRBV6-6 to TRBJ1-1, with TRBD1 perhaps the D gene, on 5 matching bases. CDR3 reads: CASPGELSTEAFF. The nucleotide sequence is TGTGCCAGCCCGGGGGAGTTGAGCACTGAAGCTTTCTTT.